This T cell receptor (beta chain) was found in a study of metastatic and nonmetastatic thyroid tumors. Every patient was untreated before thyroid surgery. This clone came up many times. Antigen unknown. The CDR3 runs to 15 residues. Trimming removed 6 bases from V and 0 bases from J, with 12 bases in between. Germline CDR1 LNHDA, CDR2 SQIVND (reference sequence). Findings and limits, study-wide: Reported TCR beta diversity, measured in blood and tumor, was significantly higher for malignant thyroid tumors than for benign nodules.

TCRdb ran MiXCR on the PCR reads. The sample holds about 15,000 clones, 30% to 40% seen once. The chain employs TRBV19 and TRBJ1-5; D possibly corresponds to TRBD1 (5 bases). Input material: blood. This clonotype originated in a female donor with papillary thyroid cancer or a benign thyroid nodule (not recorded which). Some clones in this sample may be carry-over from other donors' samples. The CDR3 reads CASSGTTYSNQPQHF. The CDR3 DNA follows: TGTGCCAGTAGCGGGACGACCTATAGCAATCAGCCCCAGCATTTT. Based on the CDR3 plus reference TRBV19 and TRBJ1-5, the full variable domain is DGGITQSPKYLFRKEGQNVTLSCEQNLNHDAMYWYRQDPGQGLRLIYYSQIVNDFQKGDIAEGYSVSREKKESFPLTVTSAQKNPTAFYLCASSGTTYSNQPQHFGDGTRLSIL.